This TCR beta chain was captured by sequencing in a study of shared clonotypes between healthy human individuals. About the research overall: CD4 naive and CD4 memory each took three plates per donor, while CD8 naive took two and CD8 memory one. General study points: Only a few donors were included, so the genetic and exposure-history diversity represented was limited.

On this clone: Its antigen is currently unknown.

Repertoires were generated with immunoSEQ multiplex PCR, while TCRdb's copy carries only in-frame clones and drops some. Found here are about 1,800,000 clones, 85% to 95% of them singletons; the top ten hold under 1.5%. The CDR3 sequence is 12 residues long. Per germline, CDR1 MNHEY and CDR2 SMNVEV (reference sequence). Trimming took 5 bases from V and 10 from J, leaving 9 bases between them. Cells designated naive CD8 were CD45RO-negative and were positively selected for CCR7, with terminally differentiated effector memory CD45RA+ cells excluded. Source material: naive CD8+ T cells sorted from blood. The TCR sequence derives from a young man in good health. V is TRBV27 and J is TRBJ1-6; D call uncertain. In DNA form, the CDR3 reads TGTGCCAGCAGTGTCGGATCGTCACCCCTCCACTTT. Its protein is CASSVGSSPLHF.